One and the same sample provided the 9 T cell receptor beta chains below, sequenced in a study of graft-versus-host responses after intestinal transplantation. Libraries were prepared by immunoSEQ multiplex PCR; TCRdb keeps only in-frame clonotypes and omits some of them. The sample contains approximately 9,500 clones, 80% to 95% of which appear only once. The starting material was PBMCs, obtained roughly six weeks after intestinal transplantation. Every receptor here comes from a human patient who received an intestinal transplant, so some T cells may come from the graft donor.

This chain uses TRBV6-4 with TRBJ2-3; D is perhaps TRBD2 (7 bases). This CDR3 is built from 14 residues. The germline V gene has CDR1 MRHNA and CDR2 SNTAGT. Trimming stripped 2 bases from V and 4 bases from J, with 10 bases between. In DNA, the CDR3 is TGTGCCAGCAGTGACGGGGGGGCCCCAGATACGCAGTATTTT. Encoded protein: CASSDGGAPDTQYF.

This sequence joins TRBV11-2 and TRBJ1-3; TRBD1 matches 9 bases. The length of the CDR3 is 16 residues. J lost 3 bases, V lost 1 base, and 4 bases had no gene match. Germline lookup yields CDR1 SGHAT and CDR2 FQNNGV. CDR3 DNA: TGTGCCAGCAGCTTAGGGACAGGGGCTAGTGGAAACACCATATATTTT. Its translation: CASSLGTGASGNTIYF. Based on the CDR3 plus reference TRBV11-2 and TRBJ1-3, the full variable domain is EAGVAQSPRYKIIEKRQSVAFWCNPISGHATLYWYQQILGQGPKLLIQFQNNGVVDDSQLPKDRFSAERLKGVDSTLKIQPAKLEDSAVYLCASSLGTGASGNTIYFGEGSWLTVV.

This clone has just one count. The CDR3 coding sequence is TGTGCCAGCAGCTTAAGGGGGTTCGCGGGGCCGAACACTGAAGCTTTCTTT. Its protein product is CASSLRGFAGPNTEAFF. V and J are TRBV5-6 and TRBJ1-1; a possible D gene is TRBD1 (6 bases). CDR1 is SGHDT and CDR2 is YYEEEE in the germline V gene. This CDR3 region has 17 residues. Trimming shortened V by 2 bases and J by 1 base, and 18 bases separated the two germline ends.

This chain links TRBV2 with TRBJ2-5; D is uncertain. Trimming took off 7 bases at V and 5 bases at J, with 11 bases between the two ends. In germline, CDR1 is SNHLY, CDR2 FYNNEI. The CDR3 spans 12 residues. The CDR3 DNA reads as TGTGCCAGCAAGGTGGCTTTGGAGACCCAGTACTTC. This translates into CASKVALETQYF.

V gene TRBV14 combines with J gene TRBJ1-1; tentatively, D is TRBD1 (5 bases). This CDR3 region has 14 residues. Per the germline V gene, CDR1 is SGHDN and CDR2 is FVKESK. V lost 7 bases to trimming and J lost 2 bases, with 14 bases between them. CDR3 region: CASTEGRPNTEAFF. CDR3 sequence (DNA): TGTGCCAGCACCGAGGGGAGGCCAAACACTGAAGCTTTCTTT.

V usage is TRBV2 and J usage is TRBJ2-7; 11 nucleotides match TRBD2. Trimming at V came to 5 bases and at J to 0 bases, leaving 3 bases not matched to a gene. CDR1 is SNHLY and CDR2 is FYNNEI in the germline V gene. This CDR3 comprises 15 residues. CDR3 residues: CASSSTSGGSYEQYF. For the CDR3, the DNA is TGTGCCAGCAGTTCCACTAGCGGGGGCTCCTACGAGCAGTACTTC.

V and J are TRBV5-1 and TRBJ2-4; D is uncertain. There are 15 residues in the CDR3. The germline gives CDR1 SGHRS, CDR2 YFSETQ. The V gene lost 0 bases and the J gene lost 0 bases, with 7 bases spanning the gap. In DNA form, the CDR3 reads TGCGCCAGCAGCTTGGTTACAGCAGCCAAAAACATTCAGTACTTC. Amino acids: CASSLVTAAKNIQYF.

The V and J genes are TRBV7-2 and TRBJ2-1; 11 bases fit TRBD2. V was pared by 5 bases and J by 5 bases, with 11 bases of the junction left unmatched. The CDR3 covers 17 residues. CDR1 SGHTA and CDR2 FQGNSA come from the germline V gene. CDR3 DNA: TGTGCCAGCAGCCCCCGGCCAGGACTAGCGGGTGACAATGAGCAGTTCTTC. Translated, it gives CASSPRPGLAGDNEQFF. The full variable domain, in which reference TRBV7-2 and TRBJ2-1 provide the parts outside the CDR3, is GAGVSQSPSNKVTEKGKDVELRCDPISGHTALYWYRQSLGQGLEFLIYFQGNSAPDKSGLPSDRFSAERTGGSVSTLTIQRTQQEDSAVYLCASSPRPGLAGDNEQFFGPGTRLTVL.

The chain recombines TRBV6-1 with TRBJ2-3, with 12 bases lining up with TRBD2. The ends lost 4 bases at V and 8 bases at J; junction bases unmatched: 7. The germline gives CDR1 MNHNS, CDR2 SASEGT. CDR3 length: 15 amino acids. CDR3 DNA sequence: TGTGCCAGCAGTGCGACTAGCGGGGGAGGAAGTACGCAGTATTTT. Its translation is CASSATSGGGSTQYF.